What follows are 8 T cell receptor beta chains derived from one specimen sequenced in a study of CD8+CD57+ T cells in acquired aplastic anemia. Investigators profiled TCR beta VDJ and CDR3 from genomic DNA template. MiXCR, applied by TCRdb to the reads, yields one record per CDR3 protein. This sample has some 220,000 distinct CDR3 sequences, with almost 35% found just once. Sequenced material: sorted CD4+, CD8+, or CD8+CD57+ T cells (not recorded which) from PBMCs. All receptors derive from a human donor in good health, serving as a control.

This clonotype was counted at least ten times. This chain connects TRBV29-1 to TRBJ2-7; TRBD1 is a possible D gene (5 bases). CDR3 length: 12 residues. Germline-derived CDR1 and CDR2 are SQVTM and ANQGSEA. The V gene lost 7 bases and the J gene lost 0 bases, with 10 bases spanning the gap. In DNA form, the CDR3 reads TGCAGCGGAGAGACAGCCTCCTACGAGCAGTACTTC. It is translated as CSGETASYEQYF.

At least ten counts were recorded for this clonotype. The V and J genes are TRBV27 and TRBJ1-2; D uncertain. The germline V gene encodes CDR1 MNHEY and CDR2 SMNVEV (reference sequence). V gave up 2 bases and J gave up 8 bases, with 12 bases separating them. The CDR3 consists of 13 residues. The CDR3 here is CASSLGGSRGYTF. The DNA for the CDR3 is TGTGCCAGCAGTTTAGGAGGGTCTCGAGGCTACACCTTC.

In the case of this clonotype: This clone may be a read error of a much larger clone one base away. Without the conserved terminal phenylalanine or tryptophan, this CDR3 likely stems from a read error. The chain has TRBV20-1 and TRBJ1-1, with D uncertain. This CDR3 is 17 amino acids long. The germline gives CDR1 DFQATT, CDR2 SNEGSKA (reference sequence). V shed 0 bases and J shed 2 bases, with 19 bases lying between them. The CDR3 sequence is CSARDQATRSFNTEAFL. Here the CDR3 DNA reads TGCAGTGCTAGAGATCAGGCGACCAGGTCGTTTAACACTGAAGCTTTCCTT.

This clonotype showed up just a few times. V usage is TRBV12-3 or TRBV12-4 and J usage is TRBJ2-7, with D possibly called TRBD1 or TRBD2 (6 bases each). V lost 3 bases, J lost 1 base, and 16 bases lay in between. The CDR3 is made up of 16 amino acids. As DNA, the CDR3 is TGTGCCAGCAGTTTTTCCTGGGGGGCTCGGTCCTACGAGCAGTACTTC. This encodes CASSFSWGARSYEQYF.

This clonotype was picked up a small number of times. The V call is TRBV6-1, the J call TRBJ1-6; D is perhaps TRBD1 (5 bases). The CDR3 is 18 amino acids. Germline loops: CDR1 MNHNS, CDR2 SASEGT. The V and J ends lost 2 bases and 1 base respectively, with 15 bases between them. Written as DNA, the CDR3 is TGTGCCAGCAGTGAATTCTTTTGGGCAGGGTCCTATAATTCACCCCTCCACTTT. Translation: CASSEFFWAGSYNSPLHF.

Remarks on this clonotype: Being one base from a much bigger clone, this may be a read error. The chain has TRBV7-9 and TRBJ2-7, with TRBD2 matching 8 bases. Germline V gives CDR1 SEHNR, CDR2 FQNEAQ (reference sequence). The V and J ends lost 2 bases and 2 bases, in that order; junction bases with no gene match: 2. CDR3 length: 14 residues. The CDR3 DNA is TGTGCCAGCAGCTTACGAGCGGGGGCCTACGAGCAGTACTTC. It encodes CASSLRAGAYEQYF.

This clonotype was found a few times. This chain links TRBV9 with TRBJ2-5; TRBD1 aligns across 9 bases. The germline CDR1 and CDR2 sequences are SGDLS and YYNGEE. Losses at the gene ends were 0 bases for V and 0 bases for J; bases not matched to a gene: 3. The CDR3 consists of 16 residues. This CDR3 is CASSVGDRGDQETQYF. DNA for the CDR3: TGTGCCAGCAGCGTAGGAGACAGGGGGGACCAAGAGACCCAGTACTTC.

This clonotype was detected a few times. A much larger clone sits a single nucleotide away, making a read error possible. CDR3 loop: CASGSPGGEETQYF. The CDR3 nucleotides are TGTGCCAGCGGCTCCCCGGGAGGGGAGGAGACCCAGTACTTC. The rearrangement uses TRBV7-2 and TRBJ2-5; 8 bases fit TRBD2. V was pared by 8 bases and J by 5 bases, with 10 bases of the junction left unmatched. This CDR3 has 14 amino acids. The germline gives CDR1 SGHTA, CDR2 FQGNSA.